The 14 T cell receptor beta chains below all came from one sample that was sequenced in a study of blood T cell repertoires in COVID-19. Sequencing used immunoSEQ multiplex PCR; TCRdb keeps in-frame clones, though not all of them. The sample carries about 480,000 clones, 70% to 90% recorded once. The sequencing sample was made of peripheral blood. Source of these receptors: a woman aged 50 to 65 with COVID-19, enrolled during active disease.

V and J are TRBV19 and TRBJ1-1; D remains unclear. CDR1 LNHDA and CDR2 SQIVND come from the germline V gene (reference sequence). V dropped 8 bases and J dropped 1 base, with 17 bases sitting between them. The CDR3 is 15 residues long. The DNA for the CDR3 is TGTGCCAGTCTCCTGAGTAGAGGGCAGAACACTGAAGCTTTCTTT. The encoded protein is CASLLSRGQNTEAFF.

V and J are TRBV7-9 and TRBJ1-1, with D tentatively TRBD1 (5 bases). This CDR3 is built from 15 residues. V lost 3 bases and J lost 5, with 16 bases in between. Germline CDR1 SEHNR, CDR2 FQNEAQ (reference sequence). DNA for the CDR3: TGTGCCAGCAGCTTTCGGGCAGGGTTGGAGACTGAAGCTTTCTTT. It is translated as CASSFRAGLETEAFF.

Points on this clone: Other DNA sequences in the sample encode the same CDR3. The rearrangement uses TRBV11-2 and TRBJ1-5; no reliable D call. Germline V lookup: CDR1 SGHAT, CDR2 FQNNGV. This CDR3 region has 13 residues. V lost 1 base and J lost 4, with 5 bases in between. This CDR3 reads CASSLVRNQPQHF. The CDR3 DNA sequence: TGTGCCAGCAGCTTAGTTAGAAATCAGCCCCAGCATTTT.

CDR3 DNA: TGTGCCAGCAGCTACGCAGGGGATTCGCACTATGGCTACACCTTC. It is translated as CASSYAGDSHYGYTF. The chain links TRBV7-9 to TRBJ1-2; D may be TRBD1 (6 bases). Deletions cut 4 bases from V and 3 bases from J, with 15 bases between. The germline V gene has CDR1 SEHNR and CDR2 FQNEAQ (reference sequence). This CDR3 is 15 amino acids long.

The V and J genes are TRBV6-4 and TRBJ1-1; 12 nucleotides align to TRBD1. With 10 bases clipped from V and 5 bases from J, the junction kept 5 bases outside the gene matches. The CDR3 consists of 13 residues. Germline values: CDR1 MRHNA, CDR2 SNTAGT. As DNA, the CDR3 is TGTGCCACTAGGGACAGGGGGCGAACTGAAGCTTTCTTT. It codes for CATRDRGRTEAFF.

The J gene is TRBJ2-6, the V gene TRBV19; 8 positions agree with TRBD1. The V gene's germline CDR1 is LNHDA and CDR2 SQIVND (reference sequence). J gave up 3 bases and V 6 bases, and 7 bases lay outside the gene matches. This CDR3 contains 16 residues. The CDR3 reads CASRSGGAVGANVLTF. As DNA, the CDR3 is TGTGCCAGTAGATCAGGGGGCGCGGTTGGGGCCAACGTCCTGACTTTC.

This chain connects TRBV19 to TRBJ1-2; 7 bases line up with TRBD1. V trimming: 6 bases; J trimming: 5 bases; junction bases outside the gene matches: 6. Germline values: CDR1 LNHDA, CDR2 SQIVND (reference sequence). The CDR3 is made up of 13 amino acids. The CDR3 here is CASSPGQEYGYTF. The CDR3, as DNA: TGTGCCAGTAGCCCCGGACAGGAGTATGGCTACACCTTC.

The J gene is TRBJ2-1, the V gene TRBV6-5; D is ambiguous. The CDR3 covers 14 residues. V dropped 2 bases and J dropped 9 bases, with 14 bases sitting between them. Germline values: CDR1 MNHEY, CDR2 SVGAGI. DNA of the CDR3: TGTGCCAGCAGTTACAGTCCTAGAACCGGTGAGCAGTTCTTC. Protein: CASSYSPRTGEQFF.

This clone was observed once. CDR3 region: CASSTDPRVGGYTF. The CDR3 DNA follows: TGTGCCAGTAGTACCGACCCCAGGGTGGGTGGCTACACCTTC. This chain joins TRBV19 and TRBJ1-2, with D possibly TRBD1 on 5 matching bases. Trimming stripped 4 bases from V and 7 bases from J, with 16 bases between. Germline V lookup: CDR1 LNHDA, CDR2 SQIVND (reference sequence). This CDR3 is 14 amino acids long.

This chain uses TRBV4-1 with TRBJ2-7; TRBD2 agrees at 7 bases. Germline CDR1 is MGHRA and CDR2 is YSYEKL. The CDR3 totals 15 residues. V trimming: 3 bases; J trimming: 4 bases; junction bases outside the gene matches: 9. The CDR3 protein is CASSHNLAVPYEQYF. CDR3 bases: TGCGCCAGCAGCCACAACCTAGCGGTTCCTTACGAGCAGTACTTC.

The V call is TRBV7-6, the J call TRBJ2-7, with no clear D. The germline V gene has CDR1 SGHVS and CDR2 FNYEAQ. The CDR3 contains 13 residues. The ends were cut back, 0 bases at V and 4 bases at J, with 7 bases in the middle. This CDR3 reads CASSLAVAYEQYF. The CDR3 coding sequence is TGTGCCAGCAGCTTAGCTGTGGCTTACGAGCAGTACTTC.

This clone was counted once. The J gene is TRBJ1-1, the V gene TRBV27; TRBD1 aligns across 7 bases. Germline V gene data show CDR1 as MNHEY and CDR2 as SMNVEV (reference sequence). Trimming took 3 bases from V and 3 from J; bases not matched to a gene: 7. The CDR3 extends over 15 amino acids. Written as DNA, the CDR3 is TGTGCCAGCAGTTTTGGAGGGGGCAGGTACACTGAAGCTTTCTTT. Its translation is CASSFGGGRYTEAFF.

The CDR3 DNA follows: TGCGCCAGCAGCTTGTCTCCTAGCGGGGGCTCATACGAGCAGTACTTC. It codes for CASSLSPSGGSYEQYF. The chain recombines TRBV5-1 with TRBJ2-7; TRBD2 matches 10 bases. Germline V gene lookup returns CDR1 SGHRS and CDR2 YFSETQ. There are 16 residues in the CDR3. With 1 base clipped from V and 4 bases from J, the junction kept 8 bases outside the gene matches.

J is TRBJ2-2 and V is TRBV7-6; 8 bases fit TRBD2. The V gene end was trimmed by 5 bases and the J gene end by 1 base; junction bases not matched to a gene: 3. CDR3 length: 15 residues. Germline V gene sequence: CDR1 SGHVS, CDR2 FNYEAQ. The CDR3 loop is CASSPGTRNTGELFF. CDR3 nucleotide sequence: TGTGCCAGCAGCCCTGGGACTAGGAACACCGGGGAGCTGTTTTTT.